The T cell receptor (beta chain) described here comes from a study of blood T cell repertoires in COVID-19. About the research overall: PBMCs, B-cell-depleted T cells, or T cells were the source of the cDNA or gDNA that made up the material.

Authors' data handling: Amplification of reference gene primers provided the estimated nucleated cell counts. Data came from immunoSEQ multiplex PCR; TCRdb stores just in-frame clones and leaves some out. The V and J calls and the clone size are those of that table, but D and trimming were determined from the DNA. In the table there are around 98,000 clones, about 85% of which are singletons. V shed 6 bases and J 0 bases; nucleotides not matched to a gene: 6. Germline lookup yields CDR1 MDHEN and CDR2 SYDVKM. This CDR3 has 17 residues. The chain combines TRBV28 with TRBJ1-6; TRBD1 matches 9 bases. Sequenced material: peripheral blood. The receptor's source is a man aged 65 to 79 with acute or convalescent COVID-19. CDR3 loop: CASSRPDRGSYNSPLHF. CDR3 coding DNA: TGTGCCAGCAGCCGCCCGGACAGGGGCTCCTATAATTCACCCCTCCACTTT.